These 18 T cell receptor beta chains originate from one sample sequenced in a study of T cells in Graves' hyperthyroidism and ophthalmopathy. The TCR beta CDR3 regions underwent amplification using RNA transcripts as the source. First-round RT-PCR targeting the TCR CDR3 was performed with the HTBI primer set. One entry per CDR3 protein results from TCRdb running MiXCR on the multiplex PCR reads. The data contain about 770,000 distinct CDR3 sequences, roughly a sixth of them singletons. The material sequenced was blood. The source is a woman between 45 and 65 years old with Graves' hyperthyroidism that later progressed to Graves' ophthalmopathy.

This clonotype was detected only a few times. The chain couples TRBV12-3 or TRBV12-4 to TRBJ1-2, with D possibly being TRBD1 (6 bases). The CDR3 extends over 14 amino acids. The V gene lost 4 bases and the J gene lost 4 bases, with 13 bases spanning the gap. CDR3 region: CASSSTTGTYGYTF. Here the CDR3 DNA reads TGTGCCAGCAGTTCGACAACAGGGACCTATGGCTACACCTTC.

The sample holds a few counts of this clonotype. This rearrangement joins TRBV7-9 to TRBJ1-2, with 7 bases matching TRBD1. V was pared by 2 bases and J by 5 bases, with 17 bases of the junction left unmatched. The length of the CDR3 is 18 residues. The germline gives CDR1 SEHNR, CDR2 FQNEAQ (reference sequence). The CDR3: CASSLLAGQTLFVYGYTF. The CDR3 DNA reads TGTGCCAGCAGCTTATTGGCGGGACAGACCTTGTTTGTTTATGGCTACACCTTC.

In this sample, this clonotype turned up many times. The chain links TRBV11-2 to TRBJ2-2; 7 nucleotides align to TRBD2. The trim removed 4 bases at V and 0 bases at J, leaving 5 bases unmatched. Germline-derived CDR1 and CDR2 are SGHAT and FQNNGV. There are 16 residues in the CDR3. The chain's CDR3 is CASSYGAGSNTGELFF. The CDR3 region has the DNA TGTGCCAGCAGCTATGGAGCGGGGTCGAACACCGGGGAGCTGTTTTTT.

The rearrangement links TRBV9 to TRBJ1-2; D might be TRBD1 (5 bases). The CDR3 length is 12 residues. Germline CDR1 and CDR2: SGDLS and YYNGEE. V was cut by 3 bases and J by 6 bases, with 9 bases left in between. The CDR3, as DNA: TGTGCCAGCAGCGCTGGAGGGGATGGCTACACCTTC. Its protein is CASSAGGDGYTF. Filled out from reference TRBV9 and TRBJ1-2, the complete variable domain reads DSGVTQTPKHLITATGQRVTLRCSPRSGDLSVYWYQQSLDQGLQFLIQYYNGEERAKGNILERFSAQQFPDLHSELNLSSLELGDSALYFCASSAGGDGYTFGSGTRLTVV.

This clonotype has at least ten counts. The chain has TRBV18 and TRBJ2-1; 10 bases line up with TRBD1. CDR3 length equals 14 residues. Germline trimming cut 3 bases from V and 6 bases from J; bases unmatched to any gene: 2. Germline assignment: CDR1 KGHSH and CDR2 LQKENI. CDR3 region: CASSPDRGVNEQFF. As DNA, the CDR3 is TGTGCCAGCTCACCGGACAGGGGGGTCAATGAGCAGTTCTTC.

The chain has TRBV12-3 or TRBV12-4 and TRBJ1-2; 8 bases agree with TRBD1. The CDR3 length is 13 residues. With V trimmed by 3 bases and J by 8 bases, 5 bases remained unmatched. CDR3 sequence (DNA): TGTGCCAGCAGTTTGCTCGACAGGGGCGGCTACACCTTC. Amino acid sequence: CASSLLDRGGYTF.

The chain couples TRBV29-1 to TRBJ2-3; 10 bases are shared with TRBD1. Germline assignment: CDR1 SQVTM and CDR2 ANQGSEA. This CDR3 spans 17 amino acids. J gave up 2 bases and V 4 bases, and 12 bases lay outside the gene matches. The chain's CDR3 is CSVVDLGTGAPTDTQYF. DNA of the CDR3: TGCAGCGTTGTGGATCTAGGGACAGGGGCCCCCACAGATACGCAGTATTTT.

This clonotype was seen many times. CDR3 coding DNA: TGTGCCATCAGTGAGAAAGTGACATCGGAGGACGAGCAGTACTTC. Amino acids: CAISEKVTSEDEQYF. The chain has TRBV10-3 and TRBJ2-7; possible D gene TRBD2, 5 bases. CDR3 length: 15 amino acids. Germline CDR1 is ENHRY and CDR2 is SYGVKD. The V gene lost 2 bases and the J gene lost 5 bases, with 16 bases spanning the gap.

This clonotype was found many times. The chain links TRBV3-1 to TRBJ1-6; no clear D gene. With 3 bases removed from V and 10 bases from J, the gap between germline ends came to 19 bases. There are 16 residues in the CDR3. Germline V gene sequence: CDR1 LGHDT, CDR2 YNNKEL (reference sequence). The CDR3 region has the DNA TGTGCCAGCAGCCAGCCAATCGGGGTGGAGAACTCACCCCTCCACTTT. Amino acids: CASSQPIGVENSPLHF.

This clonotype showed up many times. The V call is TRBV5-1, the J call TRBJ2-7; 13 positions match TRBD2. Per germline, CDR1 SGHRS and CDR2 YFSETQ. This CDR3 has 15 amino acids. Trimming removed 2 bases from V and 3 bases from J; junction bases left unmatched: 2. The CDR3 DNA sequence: TGCGCCAGCAGCTTCGGGACTAGCGGGATCTACGAGCAGTACTTC. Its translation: CASSFGTSGIYEQYF. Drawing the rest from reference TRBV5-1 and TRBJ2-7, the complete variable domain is KAGVTQTPRYLIKTRGQQVTLSCSPISGHRSVSWYQQTPGQGLQFLFEYFSETQRNKGNFPGRFSGRQFSNSRSEMNVSTLELGDSALYLCASSFGTSGIYEQYFGPGTRLTVT.

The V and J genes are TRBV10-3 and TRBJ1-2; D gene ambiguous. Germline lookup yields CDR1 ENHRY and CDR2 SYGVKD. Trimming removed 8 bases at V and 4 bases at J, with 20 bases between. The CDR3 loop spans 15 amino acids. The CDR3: CAIQGNSAGSYGYTF. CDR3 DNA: TGTGCCATCCAAGGGAACTCTGCGGGATCCTATGGCTACACCTTC.

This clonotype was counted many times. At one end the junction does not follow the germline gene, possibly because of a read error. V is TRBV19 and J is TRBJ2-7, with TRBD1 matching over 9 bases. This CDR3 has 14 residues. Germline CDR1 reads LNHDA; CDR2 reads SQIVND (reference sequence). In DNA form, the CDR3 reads TGTGCCAGCAGTACCGGGACAGGGTCCTACGAGCAGTACTTC. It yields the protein CASSTGTGSYEQYF.

The CDR3 protein is CASSNGVPDNSPLHF. CDR3 DNA sequence: TGTGCCAGCAGCAACGGGGTGCCCGATAATTCACCCCTCCACTTT. V is TRBV6-1 and J is TRBJ1-6; D is unresolved. Trimming left V 6 bases short and J 5 bases short, with 14 bases between. The V gene's germline CDR1 is MNHNS and CDR2 SASEGT. CDR3 length equals 15 residues.

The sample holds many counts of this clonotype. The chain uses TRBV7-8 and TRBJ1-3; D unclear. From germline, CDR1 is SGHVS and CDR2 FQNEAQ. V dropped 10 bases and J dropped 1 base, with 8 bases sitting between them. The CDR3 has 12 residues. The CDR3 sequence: CATGVSGNTIYF. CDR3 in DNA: TGTGCCACGGGAGTATCTGGAAACACCATATATTTT. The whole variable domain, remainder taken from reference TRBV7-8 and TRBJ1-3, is GAGVSQSPRYKVAKRGQDVALRCDPISGHVSLFWYQQALGQGPEFLTYFQNEAQLDKSGLPSDRFFAERPEGSVSTLKIQRTQQEDSAVYLCATGVSGNTIYFGEGSWLTVV.

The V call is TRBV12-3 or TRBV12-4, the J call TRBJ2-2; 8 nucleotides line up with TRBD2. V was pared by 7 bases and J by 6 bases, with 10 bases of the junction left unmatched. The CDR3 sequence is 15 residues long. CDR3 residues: CASIHERGRAGELFF. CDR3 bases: TGTGCCAGCATACACGAGCGGGGGAGGGCCGGGGAGCTGTTTTTT.

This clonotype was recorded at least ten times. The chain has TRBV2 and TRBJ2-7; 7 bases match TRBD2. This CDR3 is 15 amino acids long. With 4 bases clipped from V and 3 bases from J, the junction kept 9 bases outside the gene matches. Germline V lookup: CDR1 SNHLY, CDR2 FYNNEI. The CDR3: CASSALGGGIYEQYF. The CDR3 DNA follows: TGTGCCAGCAGTGCTCTTGGGGGGGGGATCTACGAGCAGTACTTC.

CDR3 residues: CASSAGQGGLVGELFF. The DNA of the CDR3 is TGTGCCAGCAGTGCCGGACAGGGTGGCTTGGTCGGGGAGCTGTTTTTT. V is TRBV2 and J is TRBJ2-2; 8 bases fit TRBD1. J gave up 7 bases and V 4 bases, and 11 bases lay outside the gene matches. This CDR3 is built from 16 residues. Per the germline V gene, CDR1 is SNHLY and CDR2 is FYNNEI. Combining the CDR3 with reference TRBV2 and TRBJ2-2 gives the whole variable domain EPEVTQTPSHQVTQMGQEVILRCVPISNHLYFYWYRQILGQKVEFLVSFYNNEISEKSEIFDDQFSVERPDGSNFTLKIRSTKLEDSAMYFCASSAGQGGLVGELFFGEGSRLTVL.

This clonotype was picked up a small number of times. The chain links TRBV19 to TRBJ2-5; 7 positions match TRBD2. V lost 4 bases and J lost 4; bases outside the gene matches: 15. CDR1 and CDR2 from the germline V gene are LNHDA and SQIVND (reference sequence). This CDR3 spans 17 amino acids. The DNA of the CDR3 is TGTGCCAGTAGTACCAGATCCGGGCCTTCGGGGGGAGAGACCCAGTACTTC. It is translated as CASSTRSGPSGGETQYF.